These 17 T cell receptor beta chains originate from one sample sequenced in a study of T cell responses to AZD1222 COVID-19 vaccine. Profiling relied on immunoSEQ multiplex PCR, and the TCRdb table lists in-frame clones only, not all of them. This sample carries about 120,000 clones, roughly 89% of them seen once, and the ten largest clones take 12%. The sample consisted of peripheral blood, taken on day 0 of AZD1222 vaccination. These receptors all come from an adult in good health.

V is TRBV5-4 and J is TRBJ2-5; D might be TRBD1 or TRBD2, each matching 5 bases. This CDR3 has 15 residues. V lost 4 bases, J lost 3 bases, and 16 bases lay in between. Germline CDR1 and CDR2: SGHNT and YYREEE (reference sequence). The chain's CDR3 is CASSRDPRGEETQYF. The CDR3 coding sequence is TGTGCCAGCAGCCGGGACCCTCGAGGGGAAGAGACCCAGTACTTC.

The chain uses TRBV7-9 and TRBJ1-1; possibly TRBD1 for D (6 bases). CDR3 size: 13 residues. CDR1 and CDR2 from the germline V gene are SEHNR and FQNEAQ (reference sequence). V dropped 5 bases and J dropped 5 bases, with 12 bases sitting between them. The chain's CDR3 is CASSGPGETEAFF. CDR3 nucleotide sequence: TGTGCCAGCAGCGGCCCAGGGGAGACTGAAGCTTTCTTT.

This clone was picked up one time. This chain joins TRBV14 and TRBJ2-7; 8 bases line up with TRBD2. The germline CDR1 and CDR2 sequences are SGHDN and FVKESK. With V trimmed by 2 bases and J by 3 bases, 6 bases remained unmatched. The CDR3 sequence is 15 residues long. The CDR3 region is CASSQPGLGDYEQYF. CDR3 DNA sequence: TGTGCCAGCAGCCAACCGGGACTAGGGGACTACGAGCAGTACTTC.

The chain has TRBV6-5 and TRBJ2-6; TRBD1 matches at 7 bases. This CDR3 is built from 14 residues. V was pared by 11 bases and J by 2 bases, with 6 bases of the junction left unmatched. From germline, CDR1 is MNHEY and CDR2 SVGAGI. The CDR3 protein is CASNDRAGANVLTF. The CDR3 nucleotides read TGTGCCTCAAACGACAGGGCTGGGGCCAACGTCCTGACTTTC.

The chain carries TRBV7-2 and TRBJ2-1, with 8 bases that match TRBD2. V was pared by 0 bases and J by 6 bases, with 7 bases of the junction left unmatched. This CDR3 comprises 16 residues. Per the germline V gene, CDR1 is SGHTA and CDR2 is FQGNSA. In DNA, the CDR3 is TGTGCCAGCAGCTTAGCCGGGACTACTAGCGGCAATGAGCAGTTCTTC. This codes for CASSLAGTTSGNEQFF.

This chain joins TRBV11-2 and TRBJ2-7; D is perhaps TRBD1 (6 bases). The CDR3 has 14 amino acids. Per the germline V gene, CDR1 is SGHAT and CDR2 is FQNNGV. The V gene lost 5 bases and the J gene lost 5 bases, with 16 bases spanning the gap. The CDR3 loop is CASSLNRVPDEQYF. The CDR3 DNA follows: TGTGCCAGCAGCCTGAACAGGGTTCCCGACGAGCAGTACTTC.

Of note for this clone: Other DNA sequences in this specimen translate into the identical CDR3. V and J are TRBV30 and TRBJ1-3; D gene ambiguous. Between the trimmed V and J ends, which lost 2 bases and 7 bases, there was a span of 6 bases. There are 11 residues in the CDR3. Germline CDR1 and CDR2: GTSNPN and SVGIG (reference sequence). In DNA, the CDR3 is TGTGCCTGGAGTAAGGGTAACACCATATATTTT. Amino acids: CAWSKGNTIYF.

The CDR3 here is CASSKACRSLILGYNEQFF. As DNA, the CDR3 is TGTGCCAGCAGCAAAGCCTGCAGATCCCTAATCCTAGGATACAATGAGCAGTTCTTC. This rearrangement joins TRBV21-1 to TRBJ2-1; TRBD2 is the table's D call, not checked against the DNA. TRBV21-1 is listed as a pseudogene. The CDR3 covers 19 residues.

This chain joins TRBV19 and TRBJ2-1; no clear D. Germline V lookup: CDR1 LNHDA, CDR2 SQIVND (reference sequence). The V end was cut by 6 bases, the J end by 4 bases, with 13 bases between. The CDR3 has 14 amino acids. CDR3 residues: CASRRGVSYNEQFF. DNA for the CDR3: TGTGCCAGTAGACGCGGAGTGTCTTACAATGAGCAGTTCTTC.

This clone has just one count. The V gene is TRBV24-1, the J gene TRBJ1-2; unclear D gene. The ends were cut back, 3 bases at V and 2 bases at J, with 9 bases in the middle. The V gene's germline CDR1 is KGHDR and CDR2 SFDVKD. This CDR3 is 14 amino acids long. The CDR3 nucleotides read TGTGCCACCAGTGATCCCGCGGGGAACTATGGCTACACCTTC. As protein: CATSDPAGNYGYTF.

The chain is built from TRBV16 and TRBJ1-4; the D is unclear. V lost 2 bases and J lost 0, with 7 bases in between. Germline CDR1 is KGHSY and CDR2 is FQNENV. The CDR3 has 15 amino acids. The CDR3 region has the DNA TGTGCCAGCAGCCAACAGGTTCCAACTAATGAAAAACTGTTTTTT. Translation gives CASSQQVPTNEKLFF.

The CDR3 spells CASQGLATKGEQYF. The CDR3 DNA follows: TGTGCCAGCCAAGGTTTGGCAACCAAGGGCGAGCAGTACTTC. The rearrangement links TRBV2 to TRBJ2-7, with D unresolved. V was shortened by 8 bases and J by 6 bases, with 20 bases between the two germline ends. The CDR3 consists of 14 residues. CDR1 SNHLY and CDR2 FYNNEI come from the germline V gene.

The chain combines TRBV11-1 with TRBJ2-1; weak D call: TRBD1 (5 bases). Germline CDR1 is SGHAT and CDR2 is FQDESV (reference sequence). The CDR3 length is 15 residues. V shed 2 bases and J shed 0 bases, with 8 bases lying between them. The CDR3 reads CASSLQGSSYNEQFF. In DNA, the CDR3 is TGTGCCAGCAGCTTACAGGGTAGCTCCTACAATGAGCAGTTCTTC.

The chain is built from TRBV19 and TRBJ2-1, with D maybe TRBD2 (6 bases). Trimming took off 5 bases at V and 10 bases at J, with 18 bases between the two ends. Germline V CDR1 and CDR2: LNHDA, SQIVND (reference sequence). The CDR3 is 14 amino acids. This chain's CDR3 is CASSPGTGPGEQFF. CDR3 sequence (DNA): TGTGCCAGTAGTCCCGGGACTGGTCCGGGGGAGCAGTTCTTC.

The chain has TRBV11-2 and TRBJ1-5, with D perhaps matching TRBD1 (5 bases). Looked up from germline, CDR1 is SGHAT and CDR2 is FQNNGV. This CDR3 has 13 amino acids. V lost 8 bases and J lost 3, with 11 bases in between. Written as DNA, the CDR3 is TGTGCCAGCTCATCGACAGTCAATCAGCCCCAGCATTTT. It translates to CASSSTVNQPQHF.

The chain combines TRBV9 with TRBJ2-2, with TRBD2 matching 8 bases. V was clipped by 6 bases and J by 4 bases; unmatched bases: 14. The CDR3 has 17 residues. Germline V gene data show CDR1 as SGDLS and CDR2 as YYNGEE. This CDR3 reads CASNPRGSGSRTGELFF. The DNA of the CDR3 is TGTGCCAGCAACCCTAGGGGGAGCGGGAGTCGCACCGGGGAGCTGTTTTTT.

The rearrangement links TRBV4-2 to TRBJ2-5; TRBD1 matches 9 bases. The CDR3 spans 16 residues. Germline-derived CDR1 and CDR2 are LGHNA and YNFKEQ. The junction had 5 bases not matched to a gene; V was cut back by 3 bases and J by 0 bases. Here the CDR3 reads CASSHGTGLYQETQYF. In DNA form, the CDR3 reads TGTGCCAGCAGCCACGGGACAGGGCTTTACCAAGAGACCCAGTACTTC.